This entry concerns a single T cell receptor beta chain. Method: immunoSEQ multiplex PCR; TCRdb's copy keeps in-frame clones and lacks some. The sample holds about 130,000 clones, under 95% seen once. Trimming cost V 5 bases and J 4 bases; bases outside gene matches: 7. The CDR3 runs 13 residues. Germline V CDR1 and CDR2: SQVTM, ANQGSEA. These data originate in a study of control samples from healthy donors and cancer patients. The receptor comes from a young man in good health. The chain recombines TRBV29-1 with TRBJ2-7; 8 bases agree with TRBD1. The sequenced sample was blood. DNA of the CDR3: TGCAGCGTTCCCGGGACAGGACTATACGAGCAGTACTTC. Amino acid sequence: CSVPGTGLYEQYF.